This T cell receptor beta chain was captured in a study of response to subunit inactivated influenza vaccine. TCRdb re-called the RT-PCR reads through MiXCR, storing one row per CDR3 protein. The repertoire holds more than 200,000 distinct CDR3 sequences, with less than 15% as singletons. Regarding the study as a whole: Authors suggested seasonal influenza vaccinations each recruit few new T cells.

This CDR3 is built from 13 residues. V shed 10 bases and J 5 bases; nucleotides not matched to a gene: 4. The V gene's germline CDR1 is ENHRY and CDR2 SYGVKD. The table lists this clonotype with many counts. Its antigen remains unidentified. The source of this sequence is a man between 50 and 59 years old who received an inactivated influenza vaccine. The gene calls are TRBV10-3 and TRBJ1-6; 8 nucleotides line up with TRBD1. The specimen comprised non-naive T cells sorted from PBMCs, sampled around 14 days before vaccination. DNA for the CDR3: TGTGCCAGCAAGACAGGGGATAATTCACCCCTCCACTTT. Translating it yields CASKTGDNSPLHF.